This T cell receptor (beta chain) originates from a study of blood T cell repertoires in COVID-19 (dated by TCRdb to 2020 to 2021). Concerning the study at large: Samples covering the acute and convalescent phases of COVID-19 were provided by collaborators in the United States, Italy and Spain. The material from the prospective study consisted of cDNA or gDNA derived from T cells, B-cell-depleted T cells, or PBMCs. The dataset comprised deeply sampled blood TCRbeta repertoires from subjects exposed to, actively infected with, or recovered from COVID-19. The repertoires were made available in a free public database intended to serve as a resource for research on the immune response to SARS-CoV-2. The samples were drawn from two sources: the first 160 participants of the ongoing ImmuneRACE study, and 1,000 to 1,500 subjects contributed by 6 global collaborators. A de-identified subject ID, COVID-19 status, age in years and sex were almost always included in the sample metadata. HLA class I and class II types, where available, came from metadata supplied by the sample provider rather than from assay-based typing.

Whole blood was collected in K2EDTA tubes by collaborating institutions according to the institutions' own protocols. For TCRbeta analysis, collaborators shipped samples as frozen whole blood, isolated PBMCs, or DNA extracted from either of those sample types. To note about this clone: It has no known antigen specificity. Within one base of it there is no much larger clone, and no base qualities were kept.

Broader findings and caveats from the paper: How much clinical and demographic metadata was included differed by source and by participant, and the metadata was provided uncurated.

The CDR3 runs 14 amino acids, cysteine and phenylalanine included. Only the CDR3 DNA is retained, 42 bases long and in frame from the first base. The germline V and J ends show losses of 7 bases and 2 bases respectively, and no gene match explains 4 bases of the junction. CDR1 and CDR2, per the germline V gene (reference sequence), are LNHDA and SQIVND. TCRbeta CDR3 regions were amplified from genomic DNA by means of the immunoSEQ Assay, a bias-controlled multiplex PCR. On the study's bioinformatics: Within the assay, amplification of reference gene primers was used to estimate how many nucleated cells each sample contained. Sequence reads were collapsed and filtered to measure the absolute abundance of every unique TCRbeta CDR3 rearrangement. For each sample, productive Simpson clonality was calculated as the square root of Simpson's diversity index over productive rearrangements. This is the immuneACCESS table as TCRdb keeps it, with only in-frame sequences that have V and J called. A part of the clones is gone; compared with another copy, unresolved V genes explain less than half, and the rest is unexplained. V and J calls and clone size follow that table, whereas D and trimming were derived from the DNA. Across this sample there are about 31,000 clones, with roughly 90% seen only once. The ten largest make up 0.55% of the sample.

The chain joins TRBV19 to TRBJ1-4; TRBD1 agrees with 7 junctional bases. This receptor was obtained from a middle-aged woman with active or convalescent COVID-19. Sequencing used peripheral blood. The DNA is as follows: TGTGCCAGTACCCCGACAGGGACTAATGAAAAACTGTTTTTT. This codes for CASTPTGTNEKLFF.